Listed here are 22 T cell receptor beta chains from one sample, sequenced in a study of response to subunit inactivated influenza vaccine (dated by TCRdb to the late 2010s). The library was made by RT-PCR. TCRdb lists the instrument as Illumina HiSeq 2500. TCRdb itself trimmed the public reads at Q25 with fastp, ran MiXCR and retained productive beta chains. All rows with the same CDR3 protein become a single entry with the most common DNA and genes. In all, the sample holds a few hundred thousand distinct CDR3 sequences, and about 10% of those were seen once. Clones ranked in the top ten supply over 9.5% of the sample. This specimen's time point label, per the study, means: around 42 days after influenza vaccine administration. The source was PBMCs from blood, collected more than 35 days after vaccination. The receptors stem from a man in his forties or fifties who received an inactivated influenza vaccine. Donor details come from another sample of the same person, matched by shared clones.

The chain recombines TRBV20-1 with TRBJ2-3; 9 bases agree with TRBD1. Germline V gives CDR1 DFQATT, CDR2 SNEGSKA (reference sequence). The CDR3 has 15 amino acids. V gave up 3 bases and J gave up 4 bases; unmatched junction bases: 8. The CDR3 is CSARSGTGTPDTQYF. The CDR3 coding sequence is TGCAGTGCTAGGAGTGGGACAGGGACCCCAGATACGCAGTATTTT.

A few counts support this clonotype. The J gene is TRBJ1-3, the V gene TRBV20-1; D gene ambiguous. The CDR3 is 16 residues long. The V gene's germline CDR1 is DFQATT and CDR2 SNEGSKA (reference sequence). Trimming took 4 bases from V and 0 from J, leaving 16 bases between them. The CDR3 here is CSATAAGLDSGNTIYF. The CDR3 DNA reads as TGCAGTGCTACGGCGGCGGGATTAGACTCTGGAAACACCATATATTTT.

The chain joins TRBV2 to TRBJ1-5; 9 bases line up with TRBD1. Germline assignment: CDR1 SNHLY and CDR2 FYNNEI. The CDR3 runs 14 residues. Trimming took 6 bases from V and 9 from J; bases not matched to a gene: 9. The CDR3 DNA is TGTGCCAGCAGCGCGGGACAGGGAATGGTGCCCCAGCATTTT. This codes for CASSAGQGMVPQHF.

This clonotype has a handful of counts. For the CDR3, the DNA is TGTGCCATCAGTGAGTCGACGGGTTTCGGGGGCTACACCTTC. This translates into CAISESTGFGGYTF. The chain couples TRBV10-3 to TRBJ1-2, with unresolved D. Between the trimmed V and J ends, which lost 0 bases and 8 bases, there was a span of 13 bases. The CDR3 is made up of 14 amino acids. Germline V gene data show CDR1 as ENHRY and CDR2 as SYGVKD.

There are a few counts of this clonotype. The V and J genes are TRBV20-1 and TRBJ2-2; 7 bases agree with TRBD2. CDR1 DFQATT and CDR2 SNEGSKA come from the germline V gene (reference sequence). This CDR3 comprises 14 residues. V was clipped by 3 bases and J by 3 bases; unmatched bases: 4. CDR3 coding DNA: TGCAGTGCTAGGCGGGACTACCACACCGGGGAGCTGTTTTTT. Translation gives CSARRDYHTGELFF.

J is TRBJ1-1 and V is TRBV5-1; 10 bases agree with TRBD1. Germline CDR1 reads SGHRS; CDR2 reads YFSETQ. CDR3 length: 17 residues. The junction had 7 bases not matched to a gene; V was cut back by 0 bases and J by 2 bases. CDR3 sequence reads: CASSLGIRDRGNTEAFF. Here the CDR3 DNA reads TGCGCCAGCAGCTTGGGTATTCGGGACAGGGGTAACACTGAAGCTTTCTTT.

The table lists this clonotype with a few counts. The J gene is TRBJ1-6, the V gene TRBV29-1; D call uncertain. There are 13 residues in the CDR3. V lost 4 bases to trimming and J lost 4 bases, with 8 bases between them. Germline V gene lookup returns CDR1 SQVTM and CDR2 ANQGSEA. The CDR3 coding sequence is TGCAGCGTTGGGCAAGAGTATAATTCACCCCTCCACTTT. Translation: CSVGQEYNSPLHF.

This clonotype appeared many times. The rearrangement joins TRBV10-3 to TRBJ2-7, with 11 bases fitting TRBD2. Germline trimming cut 6 bases from V and 1 base from J; bases unmatched to any gene: 2. The germline gives CDR1 ENHRY, CDR2 SYGVKD. This CDR3 comprises 14 residues. CDR3 DNA: TGTGCCATCAGAGGGACTAGCGGTTCCTACGAGCAGTACTTC. Residues: CAIRGTSGSYEQYF.

The sample holds many counts of this clonotype. This chain joins TRBV12-3 or TRBV12-4 and TRBJ2-7; D is uncertain. V lost 0 bases and J 4 bases, leaving 22 bases between the germline ends. CDR3 size: 18 residues. CDR3 DNA: TGTGCCAGCAGTTTAGCGTTTAGAGCTGTATCAAGAGATTACGAGCAGTACTTC. It translates to CASSLAFRAVSRDYEQYF.

This chain connects TRBV4-1 to TRBJ2-3; TRBD1 matches 7 bases. J lost 1 base, V lost 1 base, and 2 bases had no gene match. CDR3 size: 15 residues. Germline V gives CDR1 MGHRA, CDR2 YSYEKL. CDR3 loop: CASSQGDRRTDTQYF. Written as DNA, the CDR3 is TGCGCCAGCAGCCAAGGGGACAGACGCACAGATACGCAGTATTTT.

This clonotype was counted a few times. This rearrangement joins TRBV5-1 to TRBJ2-6; TRBD2 agrees at 12 bases. The CDR3 loop spans 18 amino acids. Trimming removed 4 bases from V and 1 base from J; junction bases left unmatched: 6. Per the germline V gene, CDR1 is SGHRS and CDR2 is YFSETQ. DNA of the CDR3: TGCGCCAGCAGCCAAAGACTAGCGGGGGCGTCTGGGGCCAACGTCCTGACTTTC. This translates into CASSQRLAGASGANVLTF.

The chain is built from TRBV10-3 and TRBJ1-6, with D maybe TRBD1 (5 bases). Germline V gene lookup returns CDR1 ENHRY and CDR2 SYGVKD. CDR3 length: 10 amino acids. The CDR3 DNA reads as TGTGCTGTTGGGGCAGCACCCCTCCACTTT. Residues: CAVGAAPLHF.

This clonotype was detected ten times or more. The rearrangement joins TRBV5-1 to TRBJ2-1; D not resolved. This CDR3 region has 13 residues. CDR1 SGHRS and CDR2 YFSETQ come from the germline V gene. The germline V and J ends were trimmed by 2 bases and 8 bases, with 11 bases remaining between them. Here the CDR3 reads CASSLGPSDEQFF. Written as DNA, the CDR3 is TGCGCCAGCAGCTTAGGACCGTCGGATGAGCAGTTCTTC.

This clonotype was seen more than once but under ten times. CDR3 sequence: CASSLALLAGGRYNEQFF. CDR3 nucleotide sequence: TGTGCCAGCAGCTTAGCGCTACTAGCGGGAGGCCGGTACAATGAGCAGTTCTTC. The J gene is TRBJ2-1, the V gene TRBV7-8, with 12 bases lining up with TRBD2. The CDR3 extends over 18 amino acids. Germline V gene sequence: CDR1 SGHVS, CDR2 FQNEAQ. V was pared by 0 bases and J by 4 bases, with 7 bases of the junction left unmatched. The complete variable domain, with remaining parts taken from reference TRBV7-8 and TRBJ2-1, reads GAGVSQSPRYKVAKRGQDVALRCDPISGHVSLFWYQQALGQGPEFLTYFQNEAQLDKSGLPSDRFFAERPEGSVSTLKIQRTQQEDSAVYLCASSLALLAGGRYNEQFFGPGTRLTVL.

CDR3 protein: CASSGGQGTPYEQYF. Written as DNA, the CDR3 is TGTGCCAGCAGCGGCGGACAGGGAACACCCTACGAGCAGTACTTC. The chain has TRBV6-2 or TRBV6-3 and TRBJ2-7; TRBD1 aligns across 8 bases. J was trimmed by 2 bases and V by 6 bases; bases with no gene match: 9. In germline, CDR1 is MNHEY, CDR2 SVGEGT. The CDR3 runs to 15 residues.

This clonotype was counted at least ten times. The genes are TRBV10-3 and TRBJ2-7, with 9 bases identical to TRBD1. The CDR3 is 14 residues long. CDR1 is ENHRY and CDR2 is SYGVKD in the germline V gene. J gave up 4 bases and V 6 bases, and 7 bases lay outside the gene matches. CDR3 coding DNA: TGTGCCATCAGCCAATCCGGGACAGGGTACGAGCAGTACTTC. Translation: CAISQSGTGYEQYF.

This clonotype has a count of ten or more. The chain carries TRBV20-1 and TRBJ2-3; the match to TRBD2 covers 12 bases. The CDR3 has 16 amino acids. Germline trimming cut 1 base from V and 4 bases from J; bases unmatched to any gene: 6. CDR1 and CDR2 (germline): DFQATT, SNEGSKA (reference sequence). Written as DNA, the CDR3 is TGCAGTGCTAGAGTACTAGCGGGGGGAGGGGCAGATACGCAGTATTTT. It is translated as CSARVLAGGGADTQYF.

V is TRBV5-1 and J is TRBJ1-4, with 10 nucleotides matching TRBD1. The V gene's germline CDR1 is SGHRS and CDR2 YFSETQ. The CDR3 length is 16 residues. J lost 6 bases, V lost 0 bases, and 5 bases had no gene match. The CDR3 DNA follows: TGCGCCAGCAGCTTGGTACCGGGACAGGGGTATGAAAAACTGTTTTTT. Protein product: CASSLVPGQGYEKLFF.

This clonotype occurred many times. CDR3 sequence (DNA): TGTGCCAGCAGTTACGGTCTAGGGGATCAGCCCCAGCATTTT. Translating gives CASSYGLGDQPQHF. The chain combines TRBV6-5 with TRBJ1-5; D is possibly TRBD1 (5 bases). Trimming stripped 2 bases from V and 5 bases from J, with 10 bases between. Germline CDR1 reads MNHEY; CDR2 reads SVGAGI. The CDR3 covers 14 residues.

In its sample, this clonotype was seen many times. The gene calls are TRBV24-1 and TRBJ2-7; 11 nucleotides agree with TRBD1. V was clipped by 9 bases and J by 6 bases; unmatched bases: 0. The germline CDR1 and CDR2 sequences are KGHDR and SFDVKD. This CDR3 contains 11 residues. DNA for the CDR3: TGTGCCACCGGGACAGGGGGCGAGCAGTACTTC. This encodes CATGTGGEQYF.

This clonotype was counted many times. The chain employs TRBV7-9 and TRBJ2-3, with D uncertain. This CDR3 has 13 residues. V was shortened by 6 bases and J by 10 bases, with 17 bases between the two germline ends. Per germline, CDR1 SEHNR and CDR2 FQNEAQ (reference sequence). CDR3 sequence reads: CASRVGVAAPQYF. Here the CDR3 DNA reads TGTGCCAGCAGGGTTGGTGTGGCGGCACCGCAGTATTTT.

The CDR3 region is CASSPAFYSYNEQFF. The CDR3, as DNA: TGTGCCAGCTCACCGGCATTTTACTCCTACAATGAGCAGTTCTTC. The rearrangement links TRBV18 to TRBJ2-1, with D uncertain. The germline V gene encodes CDR1 KGHSH and CDR2 LQKENI. The CDR3 is made up of 15 amino acids. V lost 3 bases, J lost 0 bases, and 9 bases lay in between. Full variable domain (missing parts from reference TRBV18 and TRBJ2-1): NAGVMQNPRHLVRRRGQEARLRCSPMKGHSHVYWYRQLPEEGLKFMVYLQKENIIDESGMPKERFSAEFPKEGPSILRIQQVVRGDSAAYFCASSPAFYSYNEQFFGPGTRLTVL.